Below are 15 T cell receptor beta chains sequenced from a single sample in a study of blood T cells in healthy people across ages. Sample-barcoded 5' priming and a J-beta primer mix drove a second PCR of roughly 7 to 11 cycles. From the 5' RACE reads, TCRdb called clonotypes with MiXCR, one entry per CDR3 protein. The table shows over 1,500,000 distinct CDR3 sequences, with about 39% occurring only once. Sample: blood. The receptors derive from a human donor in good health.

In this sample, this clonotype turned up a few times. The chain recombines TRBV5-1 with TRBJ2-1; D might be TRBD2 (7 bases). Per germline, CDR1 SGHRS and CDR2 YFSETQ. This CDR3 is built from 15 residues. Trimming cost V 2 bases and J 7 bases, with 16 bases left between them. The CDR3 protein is CASSLTGGAQNEQFF. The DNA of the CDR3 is TGCGCCAGCAGCTTAACGGGGGGCGCGCAGAATGAGCAGTTCTTC.

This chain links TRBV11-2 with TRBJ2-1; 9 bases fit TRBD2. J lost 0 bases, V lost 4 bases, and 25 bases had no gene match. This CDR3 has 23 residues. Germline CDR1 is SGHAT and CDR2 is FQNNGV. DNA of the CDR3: TGTGCCAGCAGCTCCCGGTATGGCGGGGGGGCTTCTAACACCCCGAGCTCCTACAATGAGCAGTTCTTC. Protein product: CASSSRYGGGASNTPSSYNEQFF.

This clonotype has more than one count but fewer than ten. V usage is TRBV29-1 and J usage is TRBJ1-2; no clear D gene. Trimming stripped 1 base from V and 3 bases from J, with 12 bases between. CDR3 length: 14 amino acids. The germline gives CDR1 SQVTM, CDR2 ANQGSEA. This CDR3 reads CSVEGVASYYGYTF. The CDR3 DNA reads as TGCAGCGTTGAAGGTGTAGCGTCTTACTATGGCTACACCTTC.

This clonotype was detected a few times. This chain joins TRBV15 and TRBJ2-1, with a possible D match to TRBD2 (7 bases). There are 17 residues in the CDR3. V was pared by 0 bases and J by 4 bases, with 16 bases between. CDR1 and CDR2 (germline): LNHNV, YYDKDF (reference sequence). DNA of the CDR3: TGTGCCACCAGCAGAGATGATGGGGGGGGCCGGTACAATGAGCAGTTCTTC. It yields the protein CATSRDDGGGRYNEQFF.

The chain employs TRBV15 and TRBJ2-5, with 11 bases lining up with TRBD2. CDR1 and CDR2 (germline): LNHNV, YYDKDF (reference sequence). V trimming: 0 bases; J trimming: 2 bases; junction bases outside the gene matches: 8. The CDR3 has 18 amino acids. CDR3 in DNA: TGTGCCACCAGCAGAGAAGGGCTAGCGGGGGGATTGCAAGAGACCCAGTACTTC. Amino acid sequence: CATSREGLAGGLQETQYF.

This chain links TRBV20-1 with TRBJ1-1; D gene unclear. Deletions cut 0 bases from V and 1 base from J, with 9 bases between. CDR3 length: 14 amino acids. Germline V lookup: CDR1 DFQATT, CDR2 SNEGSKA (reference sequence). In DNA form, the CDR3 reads TGCAGTGCTAGAGATGCGACGGAGAACACTGAAGCTTTCTTT. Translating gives CSARDATENTEAFF.

This CDR3 is CASSLFGFEDTQYF. The CDR3 DNA is TGTGCCAGCAGCTTATTTGGATTTGAAGATACGCAGTATTTT. This chain connects TRBV7-2 to TRBJ2-3; no clear D gene. Germline loops: CDR1 SGHTA, CDR2 FQGNSA. Between the trimmed V and J ends, which lost 2 bases and 5 bases, there was a span of 11 bases. This CDR3 is built from 14 residues.

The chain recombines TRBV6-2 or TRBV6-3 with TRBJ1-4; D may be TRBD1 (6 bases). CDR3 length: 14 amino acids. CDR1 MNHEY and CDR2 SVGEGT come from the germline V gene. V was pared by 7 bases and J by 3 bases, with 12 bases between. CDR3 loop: CASKRGRANEKLFF. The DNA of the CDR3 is TGTGCCAGCAAGCGGGGGCGTGCTAATGAAAAACTGTTTTTT.

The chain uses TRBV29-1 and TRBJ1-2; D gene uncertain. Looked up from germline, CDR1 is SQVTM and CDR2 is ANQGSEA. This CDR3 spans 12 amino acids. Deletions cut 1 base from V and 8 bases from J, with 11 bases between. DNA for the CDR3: TGCAGCGTTGAAGTGAAGGGAGGAGGCTACACCTTC. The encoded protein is CSVEVKGGGYTF. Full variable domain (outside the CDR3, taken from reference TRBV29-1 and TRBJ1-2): SAVISQKPSRDICQRGTSLTIQCQVDSQVTMMFWYRQQPGQSLTLIATANQGSEATYESGFVIDKFPISRPNLTFSTLTVSNMSPEDSSIYLCSVEVKGGGYTFGSGTRLTVV.

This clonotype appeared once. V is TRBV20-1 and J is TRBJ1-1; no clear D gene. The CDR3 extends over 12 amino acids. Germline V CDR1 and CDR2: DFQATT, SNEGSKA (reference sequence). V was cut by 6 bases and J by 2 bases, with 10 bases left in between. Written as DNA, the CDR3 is TGCAGTGCCTTTACAGTTAACACTGAAGCTTTCTTT. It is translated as CSAFTVNTEAFF.

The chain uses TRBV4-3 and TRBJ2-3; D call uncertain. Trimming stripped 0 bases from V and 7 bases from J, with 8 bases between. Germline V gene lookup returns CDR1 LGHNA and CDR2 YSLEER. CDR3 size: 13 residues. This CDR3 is CASSQDGGNTQYF. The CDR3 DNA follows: TGCGCCAGCAGCCAAGATGGTGGGAATACGCAGTATTTT.

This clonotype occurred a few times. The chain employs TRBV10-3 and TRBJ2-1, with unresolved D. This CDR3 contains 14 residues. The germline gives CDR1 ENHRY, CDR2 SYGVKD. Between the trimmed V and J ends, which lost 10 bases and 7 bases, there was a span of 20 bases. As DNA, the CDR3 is TGTGCCACCCATGGGTCCGCGAAAGAAAATGAGCAGTTCTTC. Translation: CATHGSAKENEQFF.

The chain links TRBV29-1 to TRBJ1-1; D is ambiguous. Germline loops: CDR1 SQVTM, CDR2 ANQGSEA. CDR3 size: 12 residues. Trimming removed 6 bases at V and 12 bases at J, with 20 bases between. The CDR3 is CSVERDLLSPFF. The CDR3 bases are TGCAGCGTGGAAAGGGATCTCCTCTCACCTTTCTTT.

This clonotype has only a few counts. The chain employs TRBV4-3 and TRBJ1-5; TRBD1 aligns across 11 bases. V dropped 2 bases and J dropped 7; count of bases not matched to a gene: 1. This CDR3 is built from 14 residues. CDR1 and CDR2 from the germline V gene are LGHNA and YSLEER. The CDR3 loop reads CASSQRTGGQPQHF. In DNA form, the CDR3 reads TGCGCCAGCAGCCAAAGGACAGGGGGCCAGCCCCAGCATTTT.

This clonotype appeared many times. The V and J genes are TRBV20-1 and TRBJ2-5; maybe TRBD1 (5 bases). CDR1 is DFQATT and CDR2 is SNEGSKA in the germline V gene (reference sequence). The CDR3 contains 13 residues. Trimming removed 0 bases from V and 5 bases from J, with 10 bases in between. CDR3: CSARETGRETQYF. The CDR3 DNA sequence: TGCAGTGCTAGAGAAACAGGACGGGAGACCCAGTACTTC.